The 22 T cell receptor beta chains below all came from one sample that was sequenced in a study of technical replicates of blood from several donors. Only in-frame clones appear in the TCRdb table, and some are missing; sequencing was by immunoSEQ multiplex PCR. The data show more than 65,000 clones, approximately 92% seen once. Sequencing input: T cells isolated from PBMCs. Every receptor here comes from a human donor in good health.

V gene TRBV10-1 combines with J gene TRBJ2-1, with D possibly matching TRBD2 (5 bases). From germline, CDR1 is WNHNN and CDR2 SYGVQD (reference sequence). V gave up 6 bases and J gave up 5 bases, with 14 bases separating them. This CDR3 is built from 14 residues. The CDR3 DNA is TGCGCCAGCAGCCCGACGGGAACCCACAATGAGCAGTTCTTC. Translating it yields CASSPTGTHNEQFF.

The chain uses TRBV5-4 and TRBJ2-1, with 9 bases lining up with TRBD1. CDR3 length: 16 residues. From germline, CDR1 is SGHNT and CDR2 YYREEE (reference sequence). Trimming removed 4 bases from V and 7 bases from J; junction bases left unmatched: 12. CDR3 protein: CASSPTRDRVANEQFF. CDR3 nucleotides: TGTGCCAGCAGCCCGACCCGGGACAGGGTGGCAAATGAGCAGTTCTTC.

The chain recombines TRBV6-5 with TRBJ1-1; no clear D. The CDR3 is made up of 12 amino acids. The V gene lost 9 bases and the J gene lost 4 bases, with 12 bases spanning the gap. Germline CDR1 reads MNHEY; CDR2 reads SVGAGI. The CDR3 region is CARVTRATEAFF. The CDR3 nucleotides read TGTGCCAGGGTGACGAGGGCCACTGAAGCTTTCTTT.

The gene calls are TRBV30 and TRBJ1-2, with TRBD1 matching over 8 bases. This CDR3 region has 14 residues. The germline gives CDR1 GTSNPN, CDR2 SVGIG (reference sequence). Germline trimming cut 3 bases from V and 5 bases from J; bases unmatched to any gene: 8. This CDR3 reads CAWRAGGAGYGYTF. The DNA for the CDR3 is TGTGCCTGGAGGGCAGGGGGCGCAGGGTATGGCTACACCTTC.

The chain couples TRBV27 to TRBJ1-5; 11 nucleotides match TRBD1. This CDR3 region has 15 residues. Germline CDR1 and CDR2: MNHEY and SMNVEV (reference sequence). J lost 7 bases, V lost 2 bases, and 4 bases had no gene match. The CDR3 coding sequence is TGTGCCAGCAGTTTAGGGACAGGGGGTCTCCAGCCCCAGCATTTT. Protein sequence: CASSLGTGGLQPQHF.

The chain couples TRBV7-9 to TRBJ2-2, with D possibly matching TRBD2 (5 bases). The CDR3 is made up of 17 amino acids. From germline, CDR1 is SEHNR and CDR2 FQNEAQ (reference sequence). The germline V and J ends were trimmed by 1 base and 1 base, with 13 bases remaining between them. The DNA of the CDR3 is TGTGCCAGCAGCTTAGTCTCGGGGAATAGGAACACCGGGGAGCTGTTTTTT. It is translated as CASSLVSGNRNTGELFF.

The CDR3 nucleotides read TGTGCCAGCAGCCCTAGAGCGGGACTGGGGAATGAGCAGTTCTTC. Amino acids: CASSPRAGLGNEQFF. This chain joins TRBV11-2 and TRBJ2-1, with TRBD2 matching 7 bases. The CDR3 is made up of 15 amino acids. CDR1 SGHAT and CDR2 FQNNGV come from the germline V gene. After removal of 5 bases from V and 7 bases from J, the junction contained 11 bases not matched to a gene.

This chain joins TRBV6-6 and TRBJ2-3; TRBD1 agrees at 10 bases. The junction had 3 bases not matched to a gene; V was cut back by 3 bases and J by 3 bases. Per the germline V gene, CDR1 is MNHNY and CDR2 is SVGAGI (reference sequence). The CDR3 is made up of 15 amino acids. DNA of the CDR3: TGTGCCAGCAGTTATCGGACAGGGGGGACAGATACGCAGTATTTT. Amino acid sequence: CASSYRTGGTDTQYF.

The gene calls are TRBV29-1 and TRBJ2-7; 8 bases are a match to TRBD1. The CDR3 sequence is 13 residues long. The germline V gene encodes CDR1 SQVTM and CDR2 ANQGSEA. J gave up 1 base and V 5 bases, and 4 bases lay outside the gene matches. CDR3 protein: CSVYGQGSYEQYF. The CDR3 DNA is TGCAGCGTTTACGGACAGGGATCCTACGAGCAGTACTTC.

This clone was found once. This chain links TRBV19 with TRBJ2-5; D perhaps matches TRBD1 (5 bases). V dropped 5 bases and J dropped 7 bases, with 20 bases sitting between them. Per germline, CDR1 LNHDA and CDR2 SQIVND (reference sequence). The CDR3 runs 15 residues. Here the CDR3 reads CASSLWGRRSGTQYF. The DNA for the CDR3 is TGTGCCAGTAGTTTGTGGGGCAGGCGATCCGGGACCCAGTACTTC.

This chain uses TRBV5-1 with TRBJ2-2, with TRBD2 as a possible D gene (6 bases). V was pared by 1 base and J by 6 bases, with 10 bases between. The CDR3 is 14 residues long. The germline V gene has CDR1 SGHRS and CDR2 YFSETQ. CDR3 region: CASSLSRDSGELFF. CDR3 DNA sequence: TGCGCCAGCAGCTTGTCGCGGGACTCCGGGGAGCTGTTTTTT.

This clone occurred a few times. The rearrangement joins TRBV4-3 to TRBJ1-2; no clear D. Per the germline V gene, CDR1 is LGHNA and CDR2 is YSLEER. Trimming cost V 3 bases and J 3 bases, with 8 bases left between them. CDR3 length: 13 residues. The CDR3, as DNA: TGCGCCAGCAGCCATCGACTGGACTATGGCTACACCTTC. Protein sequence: CASSHRLDYGYTF.

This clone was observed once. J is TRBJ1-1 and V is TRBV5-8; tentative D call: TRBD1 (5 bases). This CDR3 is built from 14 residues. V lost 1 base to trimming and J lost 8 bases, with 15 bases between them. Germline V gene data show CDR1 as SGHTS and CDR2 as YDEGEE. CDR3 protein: CASSLLYRPTEAFF. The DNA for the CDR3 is TGTGCCAGCAGCTTGTTGTACAGGCCCACAGAAGCTTTCTTT.

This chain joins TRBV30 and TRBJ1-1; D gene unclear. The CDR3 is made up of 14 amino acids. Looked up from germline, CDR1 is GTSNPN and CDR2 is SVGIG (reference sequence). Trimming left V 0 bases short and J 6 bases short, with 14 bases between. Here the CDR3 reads CAWSVGGSGSEAFF. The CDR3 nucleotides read TGTGCCTGGAGTGTCGGAGGGTCTGGATCTGAAGCTTTCTTT.

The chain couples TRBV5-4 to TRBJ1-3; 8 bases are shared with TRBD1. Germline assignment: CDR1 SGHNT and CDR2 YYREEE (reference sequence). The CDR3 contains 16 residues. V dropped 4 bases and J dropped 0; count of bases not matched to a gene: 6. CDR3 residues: CASSEGTGISGNTIYF. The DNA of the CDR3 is TGTGCCAGCAGCGAAGGGACAGGCATCTCTGGAAACACCATATATTTT.

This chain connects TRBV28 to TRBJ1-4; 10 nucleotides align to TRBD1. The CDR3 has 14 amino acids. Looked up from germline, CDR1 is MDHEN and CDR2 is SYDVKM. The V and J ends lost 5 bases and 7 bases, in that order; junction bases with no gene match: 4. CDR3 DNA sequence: TGTGCCAGCAGTCCGACAGGGGGCGGTGAAAAACTGTTTTTT. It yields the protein CASSPTGGGEKLFF.

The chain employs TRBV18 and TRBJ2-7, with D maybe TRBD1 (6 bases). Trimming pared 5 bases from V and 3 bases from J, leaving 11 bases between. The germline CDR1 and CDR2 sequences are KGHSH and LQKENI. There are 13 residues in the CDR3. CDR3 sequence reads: CASSAEGVYEQYF. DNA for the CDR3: TGTGCCAGCTCAGCAGAGGGGGTCTACGAGCAGTACTTC.

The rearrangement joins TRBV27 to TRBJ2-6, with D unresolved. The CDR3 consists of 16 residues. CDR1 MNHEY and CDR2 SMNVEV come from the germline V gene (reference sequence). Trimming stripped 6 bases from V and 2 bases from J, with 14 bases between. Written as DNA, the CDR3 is TGTGCCAGCAGCCGCGCTCTGAGCCCTGGGGCCAACGTCCTGACTTTC. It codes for CASSRALSPGANVLTF.

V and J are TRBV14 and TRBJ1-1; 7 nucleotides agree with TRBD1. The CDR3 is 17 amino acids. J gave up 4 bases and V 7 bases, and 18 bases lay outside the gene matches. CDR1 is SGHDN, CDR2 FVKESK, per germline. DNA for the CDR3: TGTGCCAGCACCCCCGCCATACAGGGGAAGCGTGGCACTGAAGCTTTCTTT. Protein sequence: CASTPAIQGKRGTEAFF.

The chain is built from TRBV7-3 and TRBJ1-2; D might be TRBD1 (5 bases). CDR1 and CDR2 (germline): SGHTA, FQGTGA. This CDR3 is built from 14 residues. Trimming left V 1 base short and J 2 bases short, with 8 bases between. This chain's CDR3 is CASSLIRTNYGYTF. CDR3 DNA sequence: TGTGCCAGCAGCTTAATCAGGACAAACTATGGCTACACCTTC. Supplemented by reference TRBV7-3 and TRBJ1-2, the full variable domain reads GAGVSQTPSNKVTEKGKYVELRCDPISGHTALYWYRQSLGQGPEFLIYFQGTGAADDSGLPNDRFFAVRPEGSVSTLKIQRTERGDSAVYLCASSLIRTNYGYTFGSGTRLTVV.

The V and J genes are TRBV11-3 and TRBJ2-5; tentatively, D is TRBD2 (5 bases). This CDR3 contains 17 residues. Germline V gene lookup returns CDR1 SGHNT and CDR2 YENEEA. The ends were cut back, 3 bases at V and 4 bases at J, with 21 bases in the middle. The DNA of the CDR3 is TGTGCCAGCAGCTTTTCCATAGGGCTAGCTGCCGGAGAGACCCAGTACTTC. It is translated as CASSFSIGLAAGETQYF.

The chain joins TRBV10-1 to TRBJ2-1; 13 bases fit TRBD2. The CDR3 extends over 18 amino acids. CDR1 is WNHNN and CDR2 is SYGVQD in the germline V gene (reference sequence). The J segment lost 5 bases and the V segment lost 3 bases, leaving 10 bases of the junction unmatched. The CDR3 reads CASSDRGLAGKRDNEQFF. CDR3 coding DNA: TGCGCCAGCAGTGACCGGGGACTAGCGGGAAAGAGGGACAATGAGCAGTTCTTC.